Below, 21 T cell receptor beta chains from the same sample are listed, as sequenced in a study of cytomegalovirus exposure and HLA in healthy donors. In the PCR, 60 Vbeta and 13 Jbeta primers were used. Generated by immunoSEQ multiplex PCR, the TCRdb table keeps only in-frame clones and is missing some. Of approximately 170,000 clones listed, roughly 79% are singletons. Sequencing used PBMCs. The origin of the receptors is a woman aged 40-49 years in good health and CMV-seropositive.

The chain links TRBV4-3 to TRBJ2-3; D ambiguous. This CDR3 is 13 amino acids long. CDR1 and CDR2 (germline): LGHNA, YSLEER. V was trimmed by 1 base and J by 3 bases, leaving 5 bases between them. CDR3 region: CASSQGATDTQYF. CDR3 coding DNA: TGCGCCAGCAGCCAAGGGGCGACAGATACGCAGTATTTT.

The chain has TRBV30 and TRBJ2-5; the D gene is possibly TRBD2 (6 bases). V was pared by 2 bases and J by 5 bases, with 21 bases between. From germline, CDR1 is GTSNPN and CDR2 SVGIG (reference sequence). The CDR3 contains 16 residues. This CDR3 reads CAWSTGVSTTKETQYF. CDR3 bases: TGTGCCTGGAGTACGGGGGTCTCGACAACCAAGGAGACCCAGTACTTC.

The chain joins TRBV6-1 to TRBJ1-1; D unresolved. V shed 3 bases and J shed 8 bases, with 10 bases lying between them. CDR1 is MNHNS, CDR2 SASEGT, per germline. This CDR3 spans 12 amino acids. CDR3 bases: TGTGCCAGCAGTGAGTCTCAGAGGGAAGCTTTCTTT. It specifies CASSESQREAFF.

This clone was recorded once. The DNA for the CDR3 is TGTGCCTGGACCCCGACTAGCGGGAGAATACTGGAGCTGTTTTTT. Its translation is CAWTPTSGRILELFF. The rearrangement joins TRBV30 to TRBJ2-2; 12 positions agree with TRBD2. The trim removed 4 bases at V and 10 bases at J, leaving 10 bases unmatched. The CDR3 sequence is 15 residues long. Germline CDR1 GTSNPN, CDR2 SVGIG (reference sequence). Drawing the rest from reference TRBV30 and TRBJ2-2, the complete variable domain is SQTIHQWPATLVQPVGSPLSLECTVEGTSNPNLYWYRQAAGRGLQLLFYSVGIGQISSEVPQNLSASRPQDRQFILSSKKLLLSDSGFYLCAWTPTSGRILELFFGEGSRLTVL.

CDR3 nucleotide sequence: TGTGCCAGTAGTAGACATAAACAGGGGGGGCGCACAGATACGCAGTATTTT. Translated: CASSRHKQGGRTDTQYF. The rearrangement links TRBV19 to TRBJ2-3; TRBD1 might be the D (8 bases). The CDR3 loop spans 17 amino acids. Deletions cut 4 bases from V and 1 base from J, with 18 bases between. Germline V lookup: CDR1 LNHDA, CDR2 SQIVND (reference sequence).

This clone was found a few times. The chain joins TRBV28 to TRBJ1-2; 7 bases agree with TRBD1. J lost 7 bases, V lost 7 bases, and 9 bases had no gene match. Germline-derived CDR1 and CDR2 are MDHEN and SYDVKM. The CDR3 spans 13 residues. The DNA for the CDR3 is TGTGCCAGCATAGGGGACAGAAAAGGTGGCTACACCTTC. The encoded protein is CASIGDRKGGYTF.

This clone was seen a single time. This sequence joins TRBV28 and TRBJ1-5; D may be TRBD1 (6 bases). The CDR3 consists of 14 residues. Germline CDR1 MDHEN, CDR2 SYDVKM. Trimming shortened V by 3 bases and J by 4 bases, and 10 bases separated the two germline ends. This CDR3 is CASSLWGQNQPQHF. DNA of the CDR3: TGTGCCAGCAGTTTGTGGGGACAAAATCAGCCCCAGCATTTT.

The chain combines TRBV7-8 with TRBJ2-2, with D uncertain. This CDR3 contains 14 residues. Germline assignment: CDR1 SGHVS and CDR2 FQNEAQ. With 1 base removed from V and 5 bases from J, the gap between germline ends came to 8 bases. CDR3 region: CASSLGGLTGELFF. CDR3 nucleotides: TGTGCCAGCAGCTTAGGAGGCTTGACCGGGGAGCTGTTTTTT.

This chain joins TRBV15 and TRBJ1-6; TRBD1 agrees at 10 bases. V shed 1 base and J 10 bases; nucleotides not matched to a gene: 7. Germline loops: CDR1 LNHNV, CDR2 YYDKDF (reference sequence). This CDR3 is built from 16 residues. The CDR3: CATSRARGQGPSPLHF. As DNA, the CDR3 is TGTGCCACCAGCAGAGCTAGGGGACAGGGGCCATCACCCCTCCACTTT.

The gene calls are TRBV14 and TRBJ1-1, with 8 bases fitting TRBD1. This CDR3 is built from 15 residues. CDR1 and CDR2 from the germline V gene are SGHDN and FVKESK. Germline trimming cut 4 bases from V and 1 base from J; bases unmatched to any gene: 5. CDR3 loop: CASSLPGTGNTEAFF. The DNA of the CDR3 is TGTGCCAGCAGCCTCCCCGGGACAGGGAACACTGAAGCTTTCTTT.

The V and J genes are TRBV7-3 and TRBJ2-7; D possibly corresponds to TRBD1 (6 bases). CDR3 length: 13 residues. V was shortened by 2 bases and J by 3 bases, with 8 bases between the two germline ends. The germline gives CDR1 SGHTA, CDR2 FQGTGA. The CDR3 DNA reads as TGTGCCAGCAGCTTATTACAGGGCTACGAGCAGTACTTC. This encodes CASSLLQGYEQYF.

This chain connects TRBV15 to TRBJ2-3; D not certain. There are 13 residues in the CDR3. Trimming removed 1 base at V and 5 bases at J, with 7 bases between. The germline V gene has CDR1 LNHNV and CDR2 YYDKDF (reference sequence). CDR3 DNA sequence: TGTGCCACCAGCAGAGCGCGCGTAGATACGCAGTATTTT. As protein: CATSRARVDTQYF.

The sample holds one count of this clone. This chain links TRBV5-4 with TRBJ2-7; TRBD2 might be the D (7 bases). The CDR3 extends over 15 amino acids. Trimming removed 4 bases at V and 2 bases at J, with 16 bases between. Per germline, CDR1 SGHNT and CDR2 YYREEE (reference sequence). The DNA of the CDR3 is TGTGCCAGCAGCCAGGACCCGGGGGGCCCCTACGAGCAGTACTTC. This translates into CASSQDPGGPYEQYF.

CDR3 nucleotide sequence: TGTGCCAGCAGCTTATTTCGGACACAATTCACCGGGGAGCTGTTTTTT. It translates to CASSLFRTQFTGELFF. This sequence joins TRBV5-6 and TRBJ2-2, with D possibly matching TRBD1 (5 bases). Per germline, CDR1 SGHDT and CDR2 YYEEEE. Trimming pared 2 bases from V and 4 bases from J, leaving 15 bases between. This CDR3 region has 16 residues.

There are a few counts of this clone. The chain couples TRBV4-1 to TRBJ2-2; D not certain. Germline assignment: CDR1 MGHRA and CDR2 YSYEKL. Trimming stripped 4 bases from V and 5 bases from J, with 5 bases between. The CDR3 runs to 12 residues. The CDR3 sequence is CASSPGTGELFF. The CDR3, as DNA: TGCGCCAGCAGCCCGGGTACCGGGGAGCTGTTTTTT.

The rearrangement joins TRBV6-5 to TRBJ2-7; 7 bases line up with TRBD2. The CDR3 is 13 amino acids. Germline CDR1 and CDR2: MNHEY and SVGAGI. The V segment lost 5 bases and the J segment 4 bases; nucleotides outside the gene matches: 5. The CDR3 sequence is CASSPLAEYEQYF. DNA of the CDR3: TGTGCCAGCAGTCCCCTAGCGGAGTACGAGCAGTACTTC.

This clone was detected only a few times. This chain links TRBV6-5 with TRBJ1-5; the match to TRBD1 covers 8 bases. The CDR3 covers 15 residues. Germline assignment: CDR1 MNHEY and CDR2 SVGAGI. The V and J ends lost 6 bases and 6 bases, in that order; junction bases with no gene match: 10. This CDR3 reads CASRAGQDRAQPQHF. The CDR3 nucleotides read TGTGCCAGCAGAGCGGGGCAGGACAGGGCTCAGCCCCAGCATTTT.

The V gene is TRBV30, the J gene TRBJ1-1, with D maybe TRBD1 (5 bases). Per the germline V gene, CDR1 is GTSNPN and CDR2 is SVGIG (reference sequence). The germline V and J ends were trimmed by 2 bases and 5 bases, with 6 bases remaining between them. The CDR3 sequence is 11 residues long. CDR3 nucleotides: TGTGCCTGGAGTCCAGGGACTGAAGCTTTCTTT. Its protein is CAWSPGTEAFF.

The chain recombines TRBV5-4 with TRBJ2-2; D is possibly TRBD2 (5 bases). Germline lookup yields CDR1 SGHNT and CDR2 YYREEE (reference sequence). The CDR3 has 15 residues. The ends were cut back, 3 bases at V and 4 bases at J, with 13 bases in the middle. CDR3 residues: CASSSGSRGTGELFF. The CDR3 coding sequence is TGTGCCAGCAGCTCCGGGTCTCGGGGCACCGGGGAGCTGTTTTTT.

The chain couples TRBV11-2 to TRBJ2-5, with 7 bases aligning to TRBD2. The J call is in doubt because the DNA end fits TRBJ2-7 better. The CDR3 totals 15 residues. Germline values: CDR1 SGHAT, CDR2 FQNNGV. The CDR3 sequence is CASSLDRTSSYEQYF. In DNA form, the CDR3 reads TGTGCCAGCAGCTTAGATCGGACTAGCTCCTACGAGCAGTACTTC.

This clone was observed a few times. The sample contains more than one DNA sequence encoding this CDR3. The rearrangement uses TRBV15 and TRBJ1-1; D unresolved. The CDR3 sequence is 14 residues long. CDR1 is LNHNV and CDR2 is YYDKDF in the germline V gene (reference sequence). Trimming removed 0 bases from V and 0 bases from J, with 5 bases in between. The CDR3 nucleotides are TGTGCCACCAGCAGAGATCGGGTGAACACTGAAGCTTTCTTT. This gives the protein CATSRDRVNTEAFF.